This TCR beta chain was sequenced during a study of immune evolution from preneoplasia to lung adenocarcinoma. Note on this clone: Its antigen is still unknown.

Sequencing was performed with immunoSEQ multiplex PCR; in TCRdb, only in-frame clones are kept and a portion is missing. Of 4,000 to 6,000 clones listed, 65% to 80% are singletons. There are 14 residues in the CDR3. V lost 5 bases to trimming and J lost 2 bases, with 12 bases between them. Germline V gene data show CDR1 as SEHNR and CDR2 as FQNEAQ (reference sequence). Study-level findings and limits: From normal lung to invasive adenocarcinoma, top clone frequencies appeared to decrease. Highest clonality occurred in KRAS-mutant, not EGFR-mutant or double wild-type, nodules.

H&E slides confirmed each diagnosis, reviewed by two pathologists independently. After pathologic assessment, macro-dissection selected premalignant or tumor cells for extraction. Sequenced sample: FFPE minimally invasive lung adenocarcinoma tissue. This TCR derives from a person between 65 and 80 years old with lung adenocarcinoma. The V gene is TRBV7-9, the J gene TRBJ1-2, with a possible D match to TRBD1 (5 bases). The CDR3 region has the DNA TGTGCCAGCAGCCCCCCGGGGCCGAACTATGGCTACACCTTC. This sequence encodes CASSPPGPNYGYTF. The full variable domain, in which reference TRBV7-9 and TRBJ1-2 provide the parts outside the CDR3, is DTGVSQNPRHKITKRGQNVTFRCDPISEHNRLYWYRQTLGQGPEFLTYFQNEAQLEKSRLLSDRFSAERPKGSFSTLEIQRTEQGDSAMYLCASSPPGPNYGYTFGSGTRLTVV.